The 21 T cell receptor beta chains below come from one sample, sequenced in a study of beta chain features in type 1 diabetes (dated by TCRdb to 2016 to 2019). Library preparation used the immunoSEQ multiplex PCR assay. The entire amount of isolated RNA was reverse transcribed using the High Capacity cDNA Reverse Transcription Kit, so the sequenced TCRB transcripts were expressed ones. The table was pulled from immuneACCESS by TCRdb, which kept in-frame rearrangements only. Such tables lose some clones; where checked, under half of the loss comes from unresolved V genes, and the rest has no known cause. This sample holds nearly 350,000 clones; roughly 8% were observed only once. Less than 0.45% of the sample is taken by the ten largest. Input material: central memory CD4+ T cells from blood. These receptors all stem from a young woman in good health.

The CDR3 DNA sequence: TGTGCCAGCACGCGATTCGGCGGGAGCTCCGTGAATGAGCAGTTCTTC. Protein: CASTRFGGSSVNEQFF. The chain uses TRBV7-9 and TRBJ2-1, with TRBD2 identical over 7 bases. Germline CDR1 reads SEHNR; CDR2 reads FQNEAQ (reference sequence). With 7 bases clipped from V and 7 bases from J, the junction kept 16 bases outside the gene matches. CDR3 size: 16 residues.

This clone was seen a handful of times. The CDR3 sequence: CGGTSGDTQYF. The CDR3 DNA is TGCGGCGGGACCTCGGGGGATACGCAGTATTTT. The genes are TRBV20-1 and TRBJ2-3; tentatively, D is TRBD2 (6 bases). This CDR3 region has 11 residues. CDR1 is DFQATT, CDR2 SNEGSKA, per germline (reference sequence).

The chain carries TRBV10-3 and TRBJ2-7; 11 bases map to TRBD1. Unmatched junction bases numbered 10, after V lost 10 bases and J lost 5 bases. Germline CDR1 is ENHRY and CDR2 is SYGVKD. The CDR3 has 14 amino acids. CDR3 protein: CATRGTGGLDEQYF. DNA of the CDR3: TGTGCCACACGAGGGACAGGGGGGTTGGACGAGCAGTACTTC.

This clone was counted many times. The chain carries TRBV13 and TRBJ2-1; D perhaps matches TRBD1 (5 bases). Trimming pared 5 bases from V and 10 bases from J, leaving 9 bases between. Per germline, CDR1 PRHDT and CDR2 FYEKMQ (reference sequence). The CDR3 is 11 residues long. CDR3 DNA sequence: TGTGCCAGCAGCGCAGGACAAGAGCAGTTCTTC. As protein: CASSAGQEQFF.

This chain uses TRBV10-3 with TRBJ2-2; D is perhaps TRBD1 (5 bases). V dropped 8 bases and J dropped 4 bases, with 5 bases sitting between them. This CDR3 region has 11 residues. Germline lookup yields CDR1 ENHRY and CDR2 SYGVKD. The CDR3 DNA is TGTGCCATCGGGGCCACCGGGGAGCTGTTTTTT. Amino acids: CAIGATGELFF.

This clone was observed a handful of times. The rearrangement joins TRBV11-2 to TRBJ2-1; maybe TRBD1 (6 bases). CDR3 length: 16 residues. V was trimmed by 4 bases and J by 3 bases, leaving 16 bases between them. From germline, CDR1 is SGHAT and CDR2 FQNNGV. CDR3 region: CASSSTRGANYNEQFF. The CDR3 nucleotides are TGTGCCAGCAGCTCGACCAGGGGAGCAAACTACAATGAGCAGTTCTTC.

This clone was counted at least ten times. This chain joins TRBV2 and TRBJ1-4, with TRBD1 matching 9 bases. Per germline, CDR1 SNHLY and CDR2 FYNNEI. V lost 7 bases, J lost 7 bases, and 7 bases stayed unmatched. CDR3 length equals 14 residues. The CDR3 nucleotides read TGTGCCAGCAAAGCCGGGACAGGGTCTGAAAAACTGTTTTTT. Translating it yields CASKAGTGSEKLFF.

This clone appeared once. CDR3 nucleotides: TGTGCCAGCAGCTTAGTGAAGGCCACTGAAGCTTTCTTT. This sequence encodes CASSLVKATEAFF. The chain carries TRBV7-2 and TRBJ1-1, with D uncertain. V lost 1 base to trimming and J lost 4 bases, with 7 bases between them. This CDR3 spans 13 amino acids. From germline, CDR1 is SGHTA and CDR2 FQGNSA.

This clone was seen more than once but under ten times. The chain recombines TRBV7-9 with TRBJ1-2, with D maybe TRBD1 (5 bases). Trimming shortened V by 5 bases and J by 5 bases, and 12 bases separated the two germline ends. Germline values: CDR1 SEHNR, CDR2 FQNEAQ (reference sequence). This CDR3 is built from 13 residues. The CDR3 DNA reads TGTGCCAGCAGCCCCTCGGGGGATTATGGCTACACCTTC. As protein: CASSPSGDYGYTF. Drawing the rest from reference TRBV7-9 and TRBJ1-2, the complete variable domain is DTGVSQNPRHKITKRGQNVTFRCDPISEHNRLYWYRQTLGQGPEFLTYFQNEAQLEKSRLLSDRFSAERPKGSFSTLEIQRTEQGDSAMYLCASSPSGDYGYTFGSGTRLTVV.

The rearrangement links TRBV7-8 to TRBJ2-3, with D perhaps being TRBD1 or TRBD2 (5 bases each). V was pared by 6 bases and J by 0 bases, with 16 bases between. CDR3 length equals 16 residues. Looked up from germline, CDR1 is SGHVS and CDR2 is FQNEAQ. CDR3 bases: TGTGCCAGCAGGAAGGGACGGTTCGGCAGCACAGATACGCAGTATTTT. It specifies CASRKGRFGSTDTQYF.

This clone was recorded a few times. Other DNA sequences from this sample encode an identical CDR3 as well. V usage is TRBV4-3 and J usage is TRBJ2-3; TRBD1 agrees at 8 bases. Germline V lookup: CDR1 LGHNA, CDR2 YSLEER. The V segment lost 4 bases and the J segment 4 bases; nucleotides outside the gene matches: 4. CDR3 length: 14 residues. CDR3 in DNA: TGCGCCAGCAGCCCCGGACAGGGAGCAGATACGCAGTATTTT. Its protein is CASSPGQGADTQYF.

In its sample, this clone was seen a few times. The V and J genes are TRBV19 and TRBJ2-6, with 7 bases that match TRBD2. Germline CDR1 reads LNHDA; CDR2 reads SQIVND (reference sequence). This CDR3 comprises 16 residues. Trimming at V came to 6 bases and at J to 0 bases, leaving 5 bases not matched to a gene. As DNA, the CDR3 is TGTGCCAGTAGGCCACTAGCGACCTCTGGGGCCAACGTCCTGACTTTC. Translation gives CASRPLATSGANVLTF.

The chain couples TRBV5-1 to TRBJ2-2; the D is unclear. The germline V gene has CDR1 SGHRS and CDR2 YFSETQ. There are 13 residues in the CDR3. Trimming took off 3 bases at V and 8 bases at J, with 11 bases between the two ends. As DNA, the CDR3 is TGCGCCAGCAGCTCGGCGTGGGGAGGGGAGCTGTTTTTT. This gives the protein CASSSAWGGELFF.

Comments on this clone: The same CDR3 is also encoded by other DNA sequences in this sample. The rearrangement joins TRBV28 to TRBJ1-2; a possible D gene is TRBD1 (5 bases). The germline V gene has CDR1 MDHEN and CDR2 SYDVKM. This CDR3 region has 13 residues. The V end was cut by 6 bases, the J end by 1 base, with 9 bases between. For the CDR3, the DNA is TGTGCCAGCAGCCAGGGCAGTAACTATGGCTACACCTTC. Residues: CASSQGSNYGYTF.

There are a few counts of this clone. The V call is TRBV7-2, the J call TRBJ2-7, with 8 bases aligning to TRBD1. The CDR3 extends over 14 amino acids. Germline V CDR1 and CDR2: SGHTA, FQGNSA. V was pared by 5 bases and J by 1 base, with 4 bases of the junction left unmatched. For the CDR3, the DNA is TGTGCCAGCAGCCCACGGGACAGGTCCTACGAGCAGTACTTC. Protein sequence: CASSPRDRSYEQYF.

The chain is built from TRBV28 and TRBJ2-7, with 15 nucleotides matching TRBD2. The trim removed 5 bases at V and 7 bases at J, leaving 15 bases unmatched. This CDR3 comprises 18 residues. Germline assignment: CDR1 MDHEN and CDR2 SYDVKM. CDR3 in DNA: TGTGCCAGCAGTACGGGACTAGCGGGAGGCCCAGGGGATTGGGAGCAGTACTTC. It yields the protein CASSTGLAGGPGDWEQYF.

This clone has just a few counts. V is TRBV25-1 and J is TRBJ1-2; D might be TRBD1 (5 bases). Germline lookup yields CDR1 MGHDK and CDR2 SYGVNS. The CDR3 is 12 residues long. The ends were cut back, 5 bases at V and 4 bases at J, with 8 bases in the middle. CDR3 sequence: CASSRQGYGYTF. The DNA of the CDR3 is TGTGCCAGCAGTAGGCAGGGCTATGGCTACACCTTC.

This chain links TRBV28 with TRBJ2-2; possible D gene TRBD2, 7 bases. Between the trimmed V and J ends, which lost 10 bases and 5 bases, there was a span of 20 bases. Per germline, CDR1 MDHEN and CDR2 SYDVKM. The CDR3 length is 15 residues. In DNA form, the CDR3 reads TGTGCCACCACTTCGGCAGGGGAGGGAACCGGGGAGCTGTTTTTT. This sequence encodes CATTSAGEGTGELFF.

The rearrangement uses TRBV4-2 and TRBJ2-7; TRBD2 agrees at 7 bases. The length of the CDR3 is 16 residues. CDR1 and CDR2 from the germline V gene are LGHNA and YNFKEQ. J gave up 2 bases and V 5 bases, and 12 bases lay outside the gene matches. In DNA, the CDR3 is TGTGCCAGCAGCTTAGTCTGGCTAGCGGACACCTACGAGCAGTACTTC. This encodes CASSLVWLADTYEQYF.

V gene TRBV6-5 combines with J gene TRBJ1-1; 7 bases agree with TRBD1. CDR3 length equals 14 residues. Germline loops: CDR1 MNHEY, CDR2 SVGAGI. After removal of 6 bases from V and 5 bases from J, the junction contained 9 bases not matched to a gene. The CDR3 loop is CASSRGQRLTEAFF. CDR3 nucleotides: TGTGCCAGCAGCCGGGGACAGCGGCTAACTGAAGCTTTCTTT.

This clone was seen only a few times. The chain uses TRBV7-2 and TRBJ2-5; perhaps TRBD1 as D (5 bases). This CDR3 region has 16 residues. Germline V gene lookup returns CDR1 SGHTA and CDR2 FQGNSA. V was shortened by 3 bases and J by 5 bases, with 19 bases between the two germline ends. The CDR3 nucleotides read TGTGCCAGCAGCTTTGGTGGCAGCAGGGTACGGGAGACCCAGTACTTC. Its translation is CASSFGGSRVRETQYF.